Listed here are 20 T cell receptor beta chains from one sample, sequenced in a study of Graves' ophthalmopathy and Graves' hyperthyroidism. RNA served as the template for amplifying TCR beta CDR3 regions. The library came from an HTBI-primed first-round RT-PCR and a second-round multiplex PCR. TCRdb itself ran the multiplex PCR reads through MiXCR, one entry per CDR3 protein. The data contain some 170,000 distinct CDR3 sequences, 35% to 45% of them singletons. The material sequenced was peripheral blood. Source of these receptors: a man younger than 40 with Graves' ophthalmopathy.

The J gene is TRBJ2-5, the V gene TRBV18, with D perhaps matching TRBD2 (5 bases). This CDR3 is 13 amino acids long. Trimming cost V 8 bases and J 0 bases, with 10 bases left between them. Looked up from germline, CDR1 is KGHSH and CDR2 is LQKENI. The CDR3 region has the DNA TGTGCCAGCACTAGATCTCACCAAGAGACCCAGTACTTC. The encoded protein is CASTRSHQETQYF.

This clonotype has ten or more counts. The chain has TRBV25-1 and TRBJ2-5, with D unclear. Germline CDR1 reads MGHDK; CDR2 reads SYGVNS. The V and J ends lost 1 base and 5 bases respectively, with 11 bases between them. The CDR3 length is 14 residues. DNA of the CDR3: TGTGCCAGCAGTGAATCCACCTTGTGGGAGACCCAGTACTTC. It encodes CASSESTLWETQYF.

In this sample, this clonotype turned up a few times. An end of the junction does not agree with germline; a read error may underlie this. The rearrangement uses TRBV7-7 and TRBJ1-2; maybe TRBD1 (5 bases). This CDR3 is built from 15 residues. Germline CDR1 SSHAT, CDR2 FNYEAQ (reference sequence). The CDR3 region is CASSLRVRVGYGYTF. In DNA, the CDR3 is TGTGCTAGCAGCTTAAGGGTCAGGGTCGGCTATGGCTACACCTTC.

The chain uses TRBV7-2 and TRBJ2-2, with unresolved D. CDR3 length equals 13 residues. V was shortened by 3 bases and J by 6 bases, with 8 bases between the two germline ends. The V gene's germline CDR1 is SGHTA and CDR2 FQGNSA. CDR3 sequence: CASSLKKSGELFF. As DNA, the CDR3 is TGTGCCAGCAGCTTGAAGAAATCCGGGGAGCTGTTTTTT.

This chain links TRBV20-1 with TRBJ1-1, with 8 bases aligning to TRBD1. The CDR3 has 14 residues. CDR1 is DFQATT, CDR2 SNEGSKA, per germline (reference sequence). The J segment lost 2 bases and the V segment lost 3 bases, leaving 5 bases of the junction unmatched. CDR3 nucleotides: TGCAGTGCTAGCACTGGGACAGGCAACACTGAAGCTTTCTTT. Translated: CSASTGTGNTEAFF.

This clonotype was seen ten or more times. This chain joins TRBV20-1 and TRBJ2-7, with D possibly TRBD2 on 5 matching bases. Trimming stripped 6 bases from V and 4 bases from J, with 22 bases between. Germline values: CDR1 DFQATT, CDR2 SNEGSKA (reference sequence). This CDR3 comprises 15 residues. CDR3 in DNA: TGCAGTGCCTCGCCCCTCAGCGGTAGCGTTTACGAGCAGTACTTC. Its translation is CSASPLSGSVYEQYF.

The CDR3 protein is CASSFTSNQPQHF. In nucleotides, the CDR3 is TGTGCCAGCAGTTTTACGAGCAATCAGCCCCAGCATTTT. V is TRBV27 and J is TRBJ1-5, with no clear D. Between the trimmed V and J ends, which lost 3 bases and 1 base, there was a span of 4 bases. This CDR3 contains 13 residues. Germline assignment: CDR1 MNHEY and CDR2 SMNVEV (reference sequence).

This clonotype was seen many times. The chain joins TRBV18 to TRBJ1-1, with 7 bases matching TRBD1. There are 15 residues in the CDR3. Germline V gene data show CDR1 as KGHSH and CDR2 as LQKENI. Losses at the gene ends were 2 bases for V and 1 base for J; bases not matched to a gene: 4. The CDR3 DNA follows: TGTGCCAGCTCACCAGTGACAGGGACGAACACTGAAGCTTTCTTT. As protein: CASSPVTGTNTEAFF.

The chain recombines TRBV11-3 with TRBJ2-7, with D perhaps matching TRBD1 (5 bases). Germline V lookup: CDR1 SGHNT, CDR2 YENEEA. Deletions cut 4 bases from V and 0 bases from J, with 13 bases between. The CDR3 has 15 residues. The CDR3 loop reads CASSSQGQSSYEQYF. The CDR3 DNA follows: TGTGCCAGCAGCTCCCAGGGTCAGAGCTCCTACGAGCAGTACTTC.

The J gene is TRBJ1-6, the V gene TRBV30, with a weak D call TRBD1 (5 bases). From germline, CDR1 is GTSNPN and CDR2 SVGIG (reference sequence). The CDR3 has 15 residues. Trimming left V 5 bases short and J 6 bases short, with 17 bases between. The CDR3: CAWRSEGRINSPLHF. CDR3 bases: TGTGCCTGGCGTTCCGAGGGACGGATTAATTCACCCCTCCACTTT.

This clonotype was recorded many times. The chain uses TRBV19 and TRBJ1-5, with D perhaps matching TRBD1 (6 bases). This CDR3 contains 15 residues. CDR1 LNHDA and CDR2 SQIVND come from the germline V gene (reference sequence). V was trimmed by 3 bases and J by 4 bases, leaving 13 bases between them. For the CDR3, the DNA is TGTGCCAGTAGTATGTACAGGGTCCTAAATCAGCCCCAGCATTTT. Encoded protein: CASSMYRVLNQPQHF.

The chain is built from TRBV6-2 or TRBV6-3 and TRBJ2-7; 7 positions match TRBD2. CDR3 length: 13 residues. Germline-derived CDR1 and CDR2 are MNHEY and SVGEGT. V shed 6 bases, J shed 2 bases, and the junction held 4 bases outside the gene matches. This CDR3 reads CASRGRVAYEQYF. The DNA of the CDR3 is TGTGCCAGCAGAGGGAGGGTAGCCTACGAGCAGTACTTC.

This clonotype was seen a handful of times. The rearrangement joins TRBV12-3 or TRBV12-4 to TRBJ1-6; D not resolved. The CDR3 contains 13 residues. With 6 bases removed from V and 8 bases from J, the gap between germline ends came to 11 bases. CDR3 bases: TGTGCCAGCAGATCCGGGGTCTATTCACCCCTCCACTTT. It codes for CASRSGVYSPLHF.

This clonotype was seen repeatedly, ten times or more. The rearrangement links TRBV4-2 to TRBJ1-1, with TRBD1 as a possible D gene (5 bases). The germline CDR1 and CDR2 sequences are LGHNA and YNFKEQ. V was cut by 0 bases and J by 1 base, with 12 bases left in between. This CDR3 is built from 16 residues. The CDR3 DNA sequence: TGTGCCAGCAGCCAAGATTCCGGACAAAGGAACACTGAAGCTTTCTTT. Its translation: CASSQDSGQRNTEAFF.

This clonotype was detected ten times or more. V is TRBV6-2 or TRBV6-3 and J is TRBJ2-7, with 7 bases aligning to TRBD1. The V and J ends lost 6 bases and 5 bases, in that order; junction bases with no gene match: 10. Germline CDR1 reads MNHEY; CDR2 reads SVGEGT. This CDR3 contains 14 residues. The DNA of the CDR3 is TGTGCCAGCAGCTTAACAGGGGCCGTAAACGAGCAGTACTTC. It yields the protein CASSLTGAVNEQYF.

This clonotype was observed many times. The chain has TRBV29-1 and TRBJ1-2, with 7 bases matching TRBD1. Germline CDR1 SQVTM, CDR2 ANQGSEA. The V and J ends lost 4 bases and 2 bases, in that order; junction bases with no gene match: 10. The CDR3 extends over 15 amino acids. CDR3 nucleotide sequence: TGCAGCGTTGTTAAGGGGGCGGGGGTAAACTATGGCTACACCTTC. The encoded protein is CSVVKGAGVNYGYTF.

This clonotype has at least ten counts. V gene TRBV24-1 combines with J gene TRBJ1-2; no clear D. Trimming cost V 1 base and J 8 bases, with 7 bases left between them. The length of the CDR3 is 12 residues. Germline V gives CDR1 KGHDR, CDR2 SFDVKD. CDR3 nucleotide sequence: TGTGCCACCAGTGATTTTGCCCACGGCTACACCTTC. It encodes CATSDFAHGYTF.

Ten or more counts support this clonotype. The chain employs TRBV6-5 and TRBJ1-1, with D tentatively TRBD1 (6 bases). This CDR3 comprises 14 residues. Trimming removed 7 bases at V and 1 base at J, with 13 bases between. Germline CDR1 MNHEY, CDR2 SVGAGI. Here the CDR3 reads CASTGRGRNTEAFF. In DNA form, the CDR3 reads TGTGCCAGCACGGGGAGGGGGAGGAACACTGAAGCTTTCTTT.

CDR3 in DNA: TGTGCCAGCAGTGCTGAACAGGGGAGTGGATACGAGCAGTACTTC. Residues: CASSAEQGSGYEQYF. The genes are TRBV6-1 and TRBJ2-7, with 7 bases matching TRBD1. From germline, CDR1 is MNHNS and CDR2 SASEGT. The CDR3 sequence is 15 residues long. The ends lost 4 bases at V and 4 bases at J; junction bases unmatched: 10.

In its sample, this clonotype was seen a few times. The gene calls are TRBV6-5 and TRBJ2-7; no reliable D call. The V end was cut by 0 bases, the J end by 4 bases, with 7 bases between. The CDR3 has 13 residues. Germline V lookup: CDR1 MNHEY, CDR2 SVGAGI. The CDR3 DNA follows: TGTGCCAGCAGTTACTCAATAGCTTACGAGCAGTACTTC. Amino acids: CASSYSIAYEQYF.